This T cell receptor (beta chain) was retrieved from a study of OX40 agonist ivuxolimab in advanced cancers. Study background: A diagnosis of hepatocellular carcinoma, melanoma, renal cell or head and neck cancer was present in dose-escalation patients. Study results and limitations: Dose levels from 0.1 to 3.0 mg/kg saw CD4+ and CD8+ blood T cells expand clonally by week 6.

The CDR3 consists of 14 residues. V was pared by 6 bases and J by 2 bases, with 13 bases between. Germline V gives CDR1 SGHAT, CDR2 FQNNGV. Any history of autoimmune disease or systemic immunosuppression disqualified patients. Comments on this clone: As yet, its antigen is unknown.

Only in-frame clones appear in the TCRdb table, and some are missing; sequencing was by immunoSEQ multiplex PCR. In the table there are around 76,000 clones, around 84% of which are singletons. This sequence was found in an adult with an advanced solid tumor such as melanoma, head and neck, liver or kidney cancer. Sequenced material: CD4+ or CD8+ T cells sorted from blood, taken in a trial of the OX40 agonist ivuxolimab. V and J are TRBV11-2 and TRBJ2-5; D might be TRBD1 or TRBD2, each matching 5 bases. The CDR3 nucleotides are TGTGCCAGCAGGGAAGGGACGGAACAAGAGACCCAGTACTTC. As protein: CASREGTEQETQYF.